The 21 T cell receptor beta chains below were found in one sample sequenced in a study of blood T cells in healthy people across ages (dated by TCRdb to 2013 to 2016). The protocol used for the library was 5' RACE. Sequencing was performed on an Illumina HiSeq 2500. A second roughly 6 to 11 cycle PCR used a sample-barcoded 5' primer and a J-beta primer mix. TCRdb reanalyzed the raw reads on its own, using fastp at Q25 for trimming and MiXCR for clone calling, and kept in-frame beta chains. Entries are consolidated by CDR3 protein sequence, retaining the most common genes and DNA. The sample table lists 650,000 to 800,000 distinct CDR3 sequences, around two fifths of them with a count of one. The top ten clones comprise about a fifth of the sample. The sequencing sample was made of blood. The receptors were gathered from a man between 60 and 75 years old in good health.

CDR3 nucleotides: TGTGCCAGCAGTTACGGCAGCTTCAACAATGAGCAGTTCTTC. This codes for CASSYGSFNNEQFF. The genes are TRBV6-2 or TRBV6-3 and TRBJ2-1; no firm D call. Germline V lookup: CDR1 MNHEY, CDR2 SVGEGT. Trimming left V 2 bases short and J 5 bases short, with 10 bases between. The CDR3 totals 14 residues.

The genes are TRBV12-3 or TRBV12-4 and TRBJ1-2; maybe TRBD1 (5 bases). Deletions cut 4 bases from V and 5 bases from J, with 20 bases between. The CDR3 is made up of 16 amino acids. CDR3 coding DNA: TGTGCCAGCAGTTCCTCCTTGACAGCCACCGGGTATGGCTACACCTTC. Its protein product is CASSSSLTATGYGYTF.

This chain uses TRBV5-1 with TRBJ2-2; D tentatively reads TRBD1 or TRBD2 (6 bases each). The V gene's germline CDR1 is SGHRS and CDR2 YFSETQ. The V end was cut by 4 bases, the J end by 0 bases, with 16 bases between. The CDR3 is 17 residues long. The CDR3 is CASSPGGGSANTGELFF. As DNA, the CDR3 is TGCGCCAGCAGCCCCGGAGGGGGTAGCGCGAACACCGGGGAGCTGTTTTTT.

In its sample, this clonotype was seen many times. V and J are TRBV27 and TRBJ2-3; D is ambiguous. Germline CDR1 and CDR2: MNHEY and SMNVEV (reference sequence). Trimming took 3 bases from V and 0 from J, leaving 10 bases between them. This CDR3 comprises 15 residues. CDR3 in amino acids: CASSFRAGSTDTQYF. In DNA, the CDR3 is TGTGCCAGCAGTTTTCGGGCAGGTAGCACAGATACGCAGTATTTT.

As for this clonotype: Possible read error: a much larger clone is one base away. J is TRBJ2-1 and V is TRBV7-2; the match to TRBD2 covers 7 bases. The CDR3 totals 14 residues. J gave up 7 bases and V 1 base, and 4 bases lay outside the gene matches. From germline, CDR1 is SGHTA and CDR2 FQGNSA. CDR3: CASSLGLGGNEQFF. DNA of the CDR3: TGTGCCAGCAGCTTAGGGCTGGGGGGGAATGAGCAGTTCTTC.

This clonotype was counted between two and nine times. The chain carries TRBV4-3 and TRBJ2-1; D may be TRBD2 (6 bases). The V end was cut by 1 base, the J end by 4 bases, with 17 bases between. CDR3 size: 17 residues. The V gene's germline CDR1 is LGHNA and CDR2 YSLEER. CDR3 amino acids: CASSQGYRTTFYNEQFF. DNA for the CDR3: TGCGCCAGCAGCCAAGGGTACAGGACTACTTTTTACAATGAGCAGTTCTTC.

This chain links TRBV6-5 with TRBJ2-5, with a possible D match to TRBD1 (7 bases). Deletions cut 5 bases from V and 2 bases from J, with 15 bases between. Looked up from germline, CDR1 is MNHEY and CDR2 is SVGAGI. CDR3 length equals 15 residues. The CDR3 DNA is TGTGCCAGCAGTCCCTCAGGGGGGATTCAAGAGACCCAGTACTTC. It translates to CASSPSGGIQETQYF.

V gene TRBV4-1 combines with J gene TRBJ2-7; TRBD1 agrees at 12 bases. The length of the CDR3 is 15 residues. From germline, CDR1 is MGHRA and CDR2 YSYEKL. The junction had 7 bases not matched to a gene; V was cut back by 3 bases and J by 7 bases. CDR3 sequence: CASSQGDRGLWEQYF. CDR3 sequence (DNA): TGCGCCAGCAGCCAGGGGGACAGGGGGCTATGGGAGCAGTACTTC.

The chain recombines TRBV7-2 with TRBJ2-1; D is perhaps TRBD1 (6 bases). The V and J ends lost 1 base and 1 base respectively, with 11 bases between them. This CDR3 contains 16 residues. CDR1 and CDR2 from the germline V gene are SGHTA and FQGNSA. The CDR3 nucleotides are TGTGCCAGCAGCTTAGGGACAGCGGCGTCCTACAATGAGCAGTTCTTC. Translated: CASSLGTAASYNEQFF.

The chain links TRBV7-6 to TRBJ1-4; D not resolved. V gave up 5 bases and J gave up 0 bases, with 13 bases separating them. The CDR3 covers 16 residues. Germline V CDR1 and CDR2: SGHVS, FNYEAQ. The CDR3 region is CASSASLGTTNEKLFF. In DNA, the CDR3 is TGTGCCAGCAGCGCGTCTCTGGGGACAACTAATGAAAAACTGTTTTTT.

This clonotype was observed a single time. The J gene is TRBJ1-2, the V gene TRBV9; a weak D match, TRBD1 (5 bases). The CDR3 is made up of 15 amino acids. Trimming took off 4 bases at V and 0 bases at J, with 13 bases between the two ends. CDR1 is SGDLS and CDR2 is YYNGEE in the germline V gene. This CDR3 reads CASSRPTGSNYGYTF. CDR3 nucleotides: TGTGCCAGCAGCCGCCCAACAGGATCTAACTATGGCTACACCTTC.

This chain links TRBV7-2 with TRBJ1-5; D gene ambiguous. Germline V gene lookup returns CDR1 SGHTA and CDR2 FQGNSA. V shed 2 bases and J shed 0 bases, with 8 bases lying between them. The CDR3 consists of 15 residues. The CDR3 here is CASSLSGYSNQPQHF. In DNA form, the CDR3 reads TGTGCCAGCAGCTTATCAGGTTATAGCAATCAGCCCCAGCATTTT.

This clonotype was recorded a few times. The chain combines TRBV7-2 with TRBJ2-2; D is ambiguous. The germline gives CDR1 SGHTA, CDR2 FQGNSA. V lost 5 bases, J lost 6 bases, and 13 bases lay in between. The CDR3 loop spans 14 amino acids. CDR3 sequence reads: CASSPDVFAGELFF. CDR3 bases: TGTGCCAGCAGCCCAGATGTGTTCGCCGGGGAGCTGTTTTTT.

CDR3 protein: CASSSTGHQQETQYF. CDR3 DNA: TGCGCCAGCAGCTCCACGGGCCATCAACAAGAGACCCAGTACTTC. The V and J genes are TRBV5-1 and TRBJ2-5, with D hard to call. V was pared by 3 bases and J by 2 bases, with 14 bases between. Per the germline V gene, CDR1 is SGHRS and CDR2 is YFSETQ. This CDR3 comprises 15 residues.

As for this clonotype: One junction end does not reproduce the germline sequence, and a read error may be involved. The J gene is TRBJ2-5, the V gene TRBV7-2, with 9 bases aligning to TRBD2. The CDR3 has 17 amino acids. The germline V gene encodes CDR1 SGHTA and CDR2 FQGNSA. The CDR3 here is CACSLALGSGGKETQYF. The CDR3 nucleotides are TGTGCCTGCAGCTTAGCGCTGGGTAGCGGGGGAAAAGAGACCCAGTACTTC.

J is TRBJ2-7 and V is TRBV7-2; 8 positions agree with TRBD2. The CDR3 totals 13 residues. Germline CDR1 is SGHTA and CDR2 is FQGNSA. Trimming cost V 3 bases and J 7 bases; bases outside gene matches: 5. CDR3 loop: CASSFNSGVEQYF. CDR3 bases: TGTGCCAGCAGCTTTAATAGCGGGGTAGAGCAGTACTTC. The variable domain in full, with the rest retrieved from reference TRBV7-2 and TRBJ2-7, is GAGVSQSPSNKVTEKGKDVELRCDPISGHTALYWYRQSLGQGLEFLIYFQGNSAPDKSGLPSDRFSAERTGGSVSTLTIQRTQQEDSAVYLCASSFNSGVEQYFGPGTRLTVT.

This clonotype came up a few times. This chain joins TRBV4-3 and TRBJ2-6; 10 bases line up with TRBD1. The CDR3 is 17 residues long. V gave up 3 bases and J gave up 0 bases; unmatched junction bases: 2. Per the germline V gene, CDR1 is LGHNA and CDR2 is YSLEER. The CDR3 here is CASSHGTGVSGANVLTF. The CDR3 DNA reads as TGCGCCAGCAGCCACGGGACAGGGGTCTCTGGGGCCAACGTCCTGACTTTC.

The rearrangement joins TRBV5-1 to TRBJ2-1; D tentatively fits TRBD1 or TRBD2 (6 bases each). The CDR3 is made up of 14 amino acids. Trimming took 2 bases from V and 8 from J, leaving 14 bases between them. Germline CDR1 reads SGHRS; CDR2 reads YFSETQ. CDR3 sequence: CASSFRGPSDEQFF. CDR3 in DNA: TGCGCCAGCAGCTTCCGGGGGCCGTCGGATGAGCAGTTCTTC.

The genes are TRBV25-1 and TRBJ2-7, with D uncertain. Trimming took 7 bases from V and 3 from J, leaving 19 bases between them. CDR3 length: 15 residues. Germline loops: CDR1 MGHDK, CDR2 SYGVNS. CDR3 region: CASTTGGASNYEQYF. Written as DNA, the CDR3 is TGTGCCAGCACCACCGGCGGAGCGTCAAACTACGAGCAGTACTTC.

This clonotype occurred a few times. V is TRBV7-9 and J is TRBJ1-1; D is undetermined. The V end was cut by 4 bases, the J end by 5 bases, with 14 bases between. The CDR3 is made up of 14 amino acids. Germline loops: CDR1 SEHNR, CDR2 FQNEAQ (reference sequence). In DNA form, the CDR3 reads TGTGCCAGCAGCTCATTCGGCGGATCGACTGAAGCTTTCTTT. Translation: CASSSFGGSTEAFF.

The rearrangement joins TRBV20-1 to TRBJ1-2; weak D call: TRBD1 (6 bases). CDR3 length: 14 residues. In germline, CDR1 is DFQATT, CDR2 SNEGSKA (reference sequence). Deletions cut 0 bases from V and 4 bases from J, with 12 bases between. The CDR3 here is CSARDRGAGYGYTF. The DNA for the CDR3 is TGCAGTGCTAGAGATCGGGGGGCGGGCTATGGCTACACCTTC.